This T cell receptor beta chain comes out of a study of somatic mutations in cytotoxic T cells in rheumatoid arthritis. Trimming shortened V by 0 bases and J by 4 bases, and 8 bases separated the two germline ends. This CDR3 comprises 14 residues. CDR1 is SGHDT, CDR2 YYEEEE, per germline. This clone came up once. Profiling relied on immunoSEQ multiplex PCR, and the TCRdb table lists in-frame clones only, not all of them. The data contain approximately 19,000 clones, roughly four fifths of them singletons. Sequencing was performed on CD8+ T cells sorted from blood. The receptor's source is an adult with rheumatoid arthritis. V usage is TRBV5-6 and J usage is TRBJ2-1; tentatively, D is TRBD1 (6 bases). This CDR3 reads CASSLDRVYNEQFF. For the CDR3, the DNA is TGTGCCAGCAGCTTGGACAGGGTTTACAATGAGCAGTTCTTC.